Shown below are 9 T cell receptor delta chains from a single sample sequenced in a study of gamma-delta chains in newborns, infants, children. TCRdb re-processed the reads using CATT. The data contain about 16,000 delta-chain clones, approximately 7% of them singletons. Sequenced input: blood. All receptors derive from a child who was a newborn, infant or young child, either healthy, febrile or measles-vaccinated (not recorded which).

In regard to this clone: This may be a read error: a much more frequent sequence differs by one nucleotide. Other DNA sequences in this specimen translate into the identical CDR3. This chain joins TRDV2 and TRDJ3, with TRDD3 identical over 9 bases. CDR3 length: 18 amino acids. Germline loops: CDR1 GEAIGNYY, CDR2 EKD. The CDR3 sequence: CACDQYWGSSWDTRQMFF. Written as DNA, the CDR3 is TGTGCCTGTGACCAGTACTGGGGGAGCTCCTGGGACACCCGACAGATGTTCTTC.

This clone has a count of ten or more. Other DNA variants within this sample encode the same CDR3. The chain has TRDV2 and TRDJ3; TRDD3 matches at 10 bases. This CDR3 spans 19 amino acids. Germline CDR1 and CDR2: GEAIGNYY and EKD. The ends lost 0 bases at V and 0 bases at J; junction bases unmatched: 4. CDR3 sequence (DNA): TGTGCCTGTGACACCGTGGCTGGGGGATACTCCTGGGACACCCGACAGATGTTTTTC. Its protein is CACDTVAGGYSWDTRQMFF.

This chain uses TRDV2 with TRDJ2; TRDD3 agrees at 11 bases. V dropped 4 bases and J dropped 7; count of bases not matched to a gene: 7. Looked up from germline, CDR1 is GEAIGNYY and CDR2 is EKD. This CDR3 region has 15 residues. The CDR3 DNA sequence: TGTGCCTGTGATATACTGGGGGATAGAGAAGCACAACTCTTCTTT. It codes for CACDILGDREAQLFF.

This clone was seen a few times. The rearrangement uses TRDV2 and TRDJ1; 7 positions agree with TRDD3. J gave up 0 bases and V 3 bases, and 6 bases lay outside the gene matches. Germline V gene lookup returns CDR1 GEAIGNYY and CDR2 EKD. This CDR3 is 15 amino acids long. The CDR3 spells CACDLLGSHTDKLIF. DNA of the CDR3: TGTGCCTGTGACTTACTGGGGTCCCACACCGATAAACTCATCTTT.

This clone was picked up a small number of times. Other DNA sequences from this sample encode an identical CDR3 as well. The rearrangement uses TRDV2 and TRDJ3, with D possibly TRDD3 on 6 matching bases. This CDR3 is 20 amino acids long. The germline V gene encodes CDR1 GEAIGNYY and CDR2 EKD. V lost 0 bases, J lost 0 bases, and 17 bases lay in between. CDR3 loop: CACDTVGDPPSSWDTRQMFF. The DNA for the CDR3 is TGTGCCTGTGACACCGTAGGGGATCCCCCTAGCTCCTGGGACACCCGACAGATGTTTTTC.

This clone turned up a few times. V usage is TRDV2 and J usage is TRDJ3, with 12 bases identical to TRDD3. V trimming: 2 bases; J trimming: 0 bases; junction bases outside the gene matches: 7. Germline assignment: CDR1 GEAIGNYY and CDR2 EKD. The CDR3 has 20 residues. As DNA, the CDR3 is TGTGCCTGTGACAGTACTGGGGGATACACGAGCTCCTGGGACACCCGACAGATGTTTTTC. This sequence encodes CACDSTGGYTSSWDTRQMFF.

In the case of this clone: The sample has other DNA sequences that encode this CDR3 too. J is TRDJ1 and V is TRDV2; 9 bases agree with TRDD3. CDR3 length: 16 amino acids. The V gene end was trimmed by 2 bases and the J gene end by 1 base; junction bases not matched to a gene: 7. The germline V gene encodes CDR1 GEAIGNYY and CDR2 EKD. In nucleotides, the CDR3 is TGTGCCTGTGACATACTGGGGGACACCTTCACCGATAAACTCATCTTT. Translated: CACDILGDTFTDKLIF.

This clone was found a few times. Other DNA sequences from this sample encode an identical CDR3 as well. J is TRDJ3 and V is TRDV2; 10 bases are shared with TRDD3. The CDR3 consists of 21 residues. With 0 bases clipped from V and 5 bases from J, the junction kept 15 bases outside the gene matches. Germline loops: CDR1 GEAIGNYY, CDR2 EKD. CDR3 in amino acids: CACDTVGGGYAGPRDTRQMFF. DNA for the CDR3: TGTGCCTGTGACACCGTAGGCGGGGGATACGCTGGACCCAGGGACACCCGACAGATGTTTTTC.

This clone was detected ten times or more. The CDR3 sequence is CACDTVGLTGGRSWDTRQMFF. DNA for the CDR3: TGTGCCTGTGACACCGTGGGTCTGACTGGGGGACGCTCCTGGGACACCCGACAGATGTTTTTC. The chain uses TRDV2 and TRDJ3; TRDD3 matches at 9 bases. With V trimmed by 0 bases and J by 0 bases, 11 bases remained unmatched. Germline lookup yields CDR1 GEAIGNYY and CDR2 EKD. The CDR3 has 21 residues.